This TCR beta chain was documented in a study of OX40 agonist ivuxolimab in advanced cancers. V lost 0 bases, J lost 2 bases, and 10 bases lay in between. The germline V gene encodes CDR1 MGHRA and CDR2 YSYEKL. The CDR3 covers 15 residues. Profiling relied on immunoSEQ multiplex PCR, and the TCRdb table lists in-frame clones only, not all of them. This table has around 76,000 clones, 86% appearing once. The clonotype was recovered from an adult with an advanced solid tumor such as melanoma, head and neck, liver or kidney cancer. The material sequenced was CD4+ or CD8+ T cells sorted from blood, taken in a trial of the OX40 agonist ivuxolimab. The V gene is TRBV4-1, the J gene TRBJ1-2, with D maybe TRBD1 (5 bases). CDR3 coding DNA: TGCGCCAGCAGCCAAGAAACGGGGACCAACTATGGCTACACCTTC. Translating gives CASSQETGTNYGYTF.